The present entry profiles one T cell receptor (beta chain) with its context. Antigen unknown. The data originate from a study of Graves' ophthalmopathy and Graves' hyperthyroidism. Between the trimmed V and J ends, which lost 7 bases and 7 bases, there was a span of 10 bases. The CDR3 sequence is 11 residues long. Study-level results: The majority of expanded thyroid clonotypes above 0.001 frequency also occurred in blood.

The TCR beta CDR3 regions underwent amplification from RNA transcripts. HTBI primers were employed in first-round RT-PCR, then a second-round multiplex PCR followed. TCRdb redid the calling of the multiplex PCR reads with MiXCR, one entry per CDR3 protein. The sample consists of 680,000 or so distinct CDR3 sequences, 22% of them appearing once. The sample taken for sequencing was peripheral blood. This clonotype was obtained from a young woman with stable Graves' hyperthyroidism. Some clones in this sample may be carry-over from other donors' samples. V and J are TRBV12-3 or TRBV12-4 and TRBJ1-1; D is ambiguous. CDR3 coding DNA: TGTGCCAGCACTTCAGAGCATGAAGCTTTCTTT. Protein sequence: CASTSEHEAFF.